This T cell receptor (beta chain) came from a study of CD8+CD57+ T cells in acquired aplastic anemia. Background on the study: Each DNA sample taken from sorted CD4+ and CD8+ cells came to around 3.4 ug on average. Study-level results: Roughly 28 was the count of CD8+ CDR3 sequences that patients shared with controls.

Template material for TCR beta VDJ and CDR3 profiling consisted of genomic DNA. TCRdb passed the reads through MiXCR, listing each CDR3 protein once. The table lists 200,000 to 300,000 distinct CDR3 sequences, 82% of them singletons. In patients chosen for sequencing, flow cytometry had shown CD8+CD57+ cell expansion. Blood was sampled before the patients had received any therapy. CDR3 size: 14 residues. Germline V gene lookup returns CDR1 SGHVS and CDR2 FQNEAQ. With regard to this clonotype: Its target is not known. Compared with germline, one end of the junction differs, possibly owing to a read error.

The chain joins TRBV7-8 to TRBJ2-7, with D possibly matching TRBD2 (7 bases). What was sequenced was sorted CD4+, CD8+, or CD8+CD57+ T cells (not recorded which) from PBMCs. The receptor's source is a human donor with aplastic anemia. CDR3 in amino acids: CASSVAGGGYAQYF. Written as DNA, the CDR3 is TGTGCCAGCAGTGTAGCGGGCGGGGGCTACGCGCAGTATTTC. The full variable domain, rest sourced from reference TRBV7-8 and TRBJ2-7, is GAGVSQSPRYKVAKRGQDVALRCDPISGHVSLFWYQQALGQGPEFLTYFQNEAQLDKSGLPSDRFFAERPEGSVSTLKIQRTQQEDSAVYLCASSVAGGGYAQYFGPGTRLTVT.